The clone carrying this TCR beta chain was recorded a few times. The antigen is unknown. The data were taken from a study of T-cell reconstitution after alpha-beta-depleted transplantation in children. Preparation of the TCRbeta library involved a method that used unique molecular identifiers. MiXCR, run by TCRdb on the PCR reads, gives a single entry per CDR3 protein. This table holds approximately 800,000 distinct CDR3 sequences, about 15% found once. This CDR3 comprises 13 residues. In germline, CDR1 is SQVTM, CDR2 ANQGSEA. V lost 5 bases and J lost 5; bases outside the gene matches: 8. Study-level results: Surviving recipient T cells and thymic progenitors accounted for the high day-60 TCRbeta diversity observed in some patients. It was reported that alpha-beta T cells came from several hundred expanded graft clones (about two months after transplant).

This sequence joins TRBV29-1 and TRBJ2-5; 7 bases fit TRBD1. The source material was PBMCs, mostly from graft donor cells, sampled 360 days after TCRalphabeta/CD19-depleted stem cell transplant. The sequence was collected from a male patient younger than 18 who had a stem cell transplant for acute lymphoblastic leukemia, so the T cells may come from the graft donor. CDR3 sequence: CSVMTGMGETQYF. Here the CDR3 DNA reads TGCAGCGTTATGACAGGGATGGGGGAGACCCAGTACTTC.